This T cell receptor beta chain was documented in a study of blood T cell repertoires in COVID-19. Overall study: The study drew acute and convalescent COVID-19 samples from the United States, Italy and Spain.

Authors' processing steps: Amplification of reference gene primers provided the estimated nucleated cell counts. Repertoires were generated with immunoSEQ multiplex PCR, while TCRdb's copy carries only in-frame clones and drops some. That table gives V, J and clone size, and the DNA gave D and trimming. This table holds around 100,000 clones, about 85% found once. Seattle patient enrollment occurred during active infection, with longitudinal follow-up thereafter. This CDR3 has 14 residues. Germline V gene sequence: CDR1 MGHRA, CDR2 YSYEKL. V lost 1 base and J 7 bases, leaving 13 bases between the germline ends.

The receptor was derived from a woman aged 45-60 years with COVID-19, enrolled during active disease. Sequenced: peripheral blood. The rearrangement links TRBV4-1 to TRBJ1-2; possible D gene TRBD1, 5 bases. The CDR3 DNA is TGCGCCAGCAGCCAAGCGGGGGGGGAGTTTGGCTACACCTTC. This codes for CASSQAGGEFGYTF.